What follows are 25 T cell receptor beta chains derived from one specimen sequenced in a study of cytomegalovirus exposure and HLA in healthy donors. The primer mix had 60 Vbeta and 13 Jbeta primers. Assay: immunoSEQ multiplex PCR; the TCRdb copy retains only in-frame clones and omits some. The sample carries some 150,000 clones, around four fifths recorded once. Input material: PBMCs. Receptors were obtained from a woman aged 45-60 years in good health and CMV-seropositive.

V gene TRBV5-1 combines with J gene TRBJ2-1; D possibly corresponds to TRBD1 (8 bases). The CDR3 loop spans 15 amino acids. Trimming stripped 4 bases from V and 5 bases from J, with 16 bases between. In germline, CDR1 is SGHRS, CDR2 YFSETQ. The CDR3 is CASSLWTGRDNEQFF. The CDR3 DNA reads as TGCGCCAGCAGCCTATGGACAGGGAGGGACAATGAGCAGTTCTTC.

V is TRBV6-1 and J is TRBJ1-3; weak D call: TRBD1 (6 bases). Per the germline V gene, CDR1 is MNHNS and CDR2 is SASEGT. CDR3 length equals 13 residues. V lost 11 bases to trimming and J lost 1 base, with 12 bases between them. The DNA for the CDR3 is TGTGCCGCCCGCACAGGGTCTGGAAACACCATATATTTT. Translated: CAARTGSGNTIYF.

V and J are TRBV6-5 and TRBJ1-1; D may be TRBD1 (5 bases). CDR3 size: 14 residues. Germline lookup yields CDR1 MNHEY and CDR2 SVGAGI. Trimming stripped 4 bases from V and 0 bases from J, with 9 bases between. The DNA for the CDR3 is TGTGCCAGCAGTTCTCGGGACTTGAACACTGAAGCTTTCTTT. Amino acid sequence: CASSSRDLNTEAFF.

The chain combines TRBV30 with TRBJ1-1; D is perhaps TRBD1 (5 bases). V lost 3 bases, J lost 0 bases, and 14 bases lay in between. From germline, CDR1 is GTSNPN and CDR2 SVGIG (reference sequence). There are 15 residues in the CDR3. In DNA form, the CDR3 reads TGTGCCTGGAGCTTTAGACAGTTTATGAACACTGAAGCTTTCTTT. It is translated as CAWSFRQFMNTEAFF.

The chain recombines TRBV18 with TRBJ1-3; TRBD1 matches at 10 bases. The trim removed 4 bases at V and 0 bases at J, leaving 3 bases unmatched. Germline CDR1 KGHSH, CDR2 LQKENI. This CDR3 spans 16 amino acids. The CDR3 loop is CASSRTGGYSGNTIYF. CDR3 coding DNA: TGTGCCAGCTCACGGACAGGGGGGTACTCTGGAAACACCATATATTTT.

J is TRBJ1-3 and V is TRBV27, with 8 bases matching TRBD1. The CDR3 contains 16 residues. CDR1 MNHEY and CDR2 SMNVEV come from the germline V gene (reference sequence). With 5 bases clipped from V and 0 bases from J, the junction kept 6 bases outside the gene matches. The CDR3, as DNA: TGTGCCAGCAGTCTGACAGGGGCTCTCTCTGGAAACACCATATATTTT. Its protein product is CASSLTGALSGNTIYF.

Details on this clone: The identical CDR3 is also encoded by other nucleotide sequences in the sample. The chain is built from TRBV9 and TRBJ1-1, with D unresolved. The V and J ends lost 4 bases and 0 bases respectively, with 7 bases between them. CDR1 and CDR2 from the germline V gene are SGDLS and YYNGEE. The CDR3 is 13 amino acids. The CDR3 reads CASSSLMNTEAFF. The CDR3 DNA reads as TGTGCCAGCAGCTCTCTTATGAACACTGAAGCTTTCTTT.

The chain has TRBV18 and TRBJ1-3; TRBD1 agrees at 9 bases. The junction had 4 bases not matched to a gene; V was cut back by 6 bases and J by 1 base. The CDR3 is 15 amino acids. In germline, CDR1 is KGHSH, CDR2 LQKENI. The CDR3 loop is CASSPDRGSGNTIYF. As DNA, the CDR3 is TGTGCCAGCTCGCCCGACAGGGGGTCTGGAAACACCATATATTTT.

This clone was counted once. This chain uses TRBV4-1 with TRBJ1-1; possibly TRBD1 for D (5 bases). CDR1 is MGHRA, CDR2 YSYEKL, per germline. The CDR3 is 13 residues long. Between the trimmed V and J ends, which lost 0 bases and 10 bases, there was a span of 12 bases. The CDR3 DNA reads as TGCGCCAGCAGCCAAGAGGGGCTTAGGGGAGCTTTCTTT. Protein: CASSQEGLRGAFF.

The chain is built from TRBV30 and TRBJ1-6, with 8 nucleotides matching TRBD1. The trim removed 0 bases at V and 7 bases at J, leaving 8 bases unmatched. This CDR3 is built from 16 residues. Germline-derived CDR1 and CDR2 are GTSNPN and SVGIG (reference sequence). In nucleotides, the CDR3 is TGTGCCTGGAGTGTCGGGACAGGCTTATGGAATTCACCCCTCCACTTT. Translation: CAWSVGTGLWNSPLHF.

This chain connects TRBV7-9 to TRBJ2-2; D gene unclear. Germline-derived CDR1 and CDR2 are SEHNR and FQNEAQ (reference sequence). V dropped 5 bases and J dropped 0 bases, with 4 bases sitting between them. CDR3 length equals 13 residues. The DNA of the CDR3 is TGTGCCAGCAGCGCAGCGAACACCGGGGAGCTGTTTTTT. Translated, it gives CASSAANTGELFF. Together with reference TRBV7-9 and TRBJ2-2, the CDR3 gives the full variable domain: DTGVSQNPRHKITKRGQNVTFRCDPISEHNRLYWYRQTLGQGPEFLTYFQNEAQLEKSRLLSDRFSAERPKGSFSTLEIQRTEQGDSAMYLCASSAANTGELFFGEGSRLTVL.

V is TRBV6-6 and J is TRBJ1-1; TRBD1 matches at 9 bases. The CDR3 runs 15 residues. Germline trimming cut 6 bases from V and 6 bases from J; bases unmatched to any gene: 11. The germline gives CDR1 MNHNY, CDR2 SVGAGI (reference sequence). CDR3 in DNA: TGTGCCAGCAGCAGGCCCGGACAGGGGAGGCCTGAAGCTTTCTTT. Protein: CASSRPGQGRPEAFF.

The chain has TRBV27 and TRBJ2-2; TRBD1 might be the D (5 bases). Trimming cost V 2 bases and J 3 bases, with 10 bases left between them. CDR3 length: 15 residues. CDR1 is MNHEY and CDR2 is SMNVEV in the germline V gene (reference sequence). The CDR3 is CASSLQGLYTGELFF. The CDR3 coding sequence is TGTGCCAGCAGTTTACAGGGTTTATACACCGGGGAGCTGTTTTTT.

V gene TRBV28 combines with J gene TRBJ2-7, with D possibly being TRBD2 (6 bases). V lost 6 bases and J lost 6, with 24 bases in between. Germline V gives CDR1 MDHEN, CDR2 SYDVKM. The CDR3 spans 16 residues. The CDR3 DNA follows: TGTGCCAGCAGCCTCCTTGGCGGGGTCCTGGGCAGCGAGCAGTACTTC. As protein: CASSLLGGVLGSEQYF.

This chain links TRBV6-4 with TRBJ2-5, with 9 positions matching TRBD1. The J call may be in error: the DNA end matches TRBJ2-7 better. The CDR3 sequence is 15 residues long. In germline, CDR1 is MRHNA, CDR2 SNTAGT. The CDR3 DNA is TGTGCCAGCAGTGACGGGGACAGGGCAGCCTACGAGCAGTACTTC. Its translation is CASSDGDRAAYEQYF.

This chain joins TRBV6-5 and TRBJ2-7; D is perhaps TRBD2 (5 bases). The ends were cut back, 8 bases at V and 2 bases at J, with 13 bases in the middle. Germline lookup yields CDR1 MNHEY and CDR2 SVGAGI. The CDR3 covers 13 residues. The CDR3 reads CASVSATAYEQYF. CDR3 nucleotide sequence: TGTGCCAGCGTTAGCGCTACAGCCTACGAGCAGTACTTC.

V usage is TRBV28 and J usage is TRBJ2-5; 8 bases align to TRBD2. The tail of the sequence fits TRBJ2-7 better, so the J call may be wrong. CDR1 is MDHEN and CDR2 is SYDVKM in the germline V gene. There are 15 residues in the CDR3. This CDR3 reads CASSPPRGGNYEQYF. DNA of the CDR3: TGTGCCAGCAGTCCACCTCGGGGGGGAAACTACGAGCAGTACTTC.

The V call is TRBV9, the J call TRBJ2-6; D call uncertain. There are 15 residues in the CDR3. Looked up from germline, CDR1 is SGDLS and CDR2 is YYNGEE. Deletions cut 4 bases from V and 4 bases from J, with 12 bases between. The CDR3, as DNA: TGTGCCAGCAGCCCGCTGGGCTCCGGGGCCAACGTCCTGACTTTC. Protein product: CASSPLGSGANVLTF.

V is TRBV5-1 and J is TRBJ1-2, with TRBD1 matching over 10 bases. With V trimmed by 3 bases and J by 4 bases, 6 bases remained unmatched. The CDR3 is made up of 15 amino acids. The germline CDR1 and CDR2 sequences are SGHRS and YFSETQ. Written as DNA, the CDR3 is TGCGCCAGCAGCTCCCGGACAGGGGGGACCTATGGCTACACCTTC. Its protein is CASSSRTGGTYGYTF.

CDR3 residues: CAISDTGETQYF. CDR3 DNA: TGTGCCATCAGTGATACAGGCGAGACCCAGTACTTC. The chain uses TRBV10-3 and TRBJ2-5; TRBD1 might be the D (5 bases). The V gene lost 3 bases and the J gene lost 5 bases, with 7 bases spanning the gap. CDR3 length equals 12 residues. Germline-derived CDR1 and CDR2 are ENHRY and SYGVKD.

This clone came up once. This chain joins TRBV19 and TRBJ2-7, with 7 nucleotides matching TRBD1. With 3 bases clipped from V and 2 bases from J, the junction kept 7 bases outside the gene matches. The germline gives CDR1 LNHDA, CDR2 SQIVND (reference sequence). The CDR3 contains 15 residues. Here the CDR3 reads CASSIATGPTYEQYF. The DNA of the CDR3 is TGTGCCAGTAGTATCGCGACAGGGCCAACCTACGAGCAGTACTTC.

The rearrangement links TRBV28 to TRBJ2-7; TRBD2 aligns across 11 bases. Germline CDR1 MDHEN, CDR2 SYDVKM. V trimming: 4 bases; J trimming: 7 bases; junction bases outside the gene matches: 9. The CDR3 runs to 15 residues. CDR3 in amino acids: CASSSPGLAVLEQYF. CDR3 bases: TGTGCCAGCAGTTCCCCGGGACTAGCGGTCCTAGAGCAGTACTTC.

About this clone: A read error may account for a junction end that differs from germline. The chain is built from TRBV7-9 and TRBJ1-1; a weak D match, TRBD1 (6 bases). This CDR3 spans 13 amino acids. Per germline, CDR1 SEHNR and CDR2 FQNEAQ (reference sequence). This CDR3 is CSSSEQGNTEAFF. The CDR3 DNA reads as TGTTCCAGCAGCGAACAGGGGAACACTGAAGCTTTCTTT.

The chain employs TRBV14 and TRBJ2-1; D might be TRBD1 (5 bases). The CDR3 spans 16 residues. Trimming shortened V by 4 bases and J by 2 bases, and 15 bases separated the two germline ends. Germline assignment: CDR1 SGHDN and CDR2 FVKESK. CDR3 nucleotides: TGTGCCAGCAGCCTACAAATACAGACAGCCTACAATGAGCAGTTCTTC. Its protein product is CASSLQIQTAYNEQFF. Supplemented by reference TRBV14 and TRBJ2-1, the full variable domain reads EAGVTQFPSHSVIEKGQTVTLRCDPISGHDNLYWYRRVMGKEIKFLLHFVKESKQDESGMPNNRFLAERTGGTYSTLKVQPAELEDSGVYFCASSLQIQTAYNEQFFGPGTRLTVL.

This chain uses TRBV28 with TRBJ2-1; 12 bases are a match to TRBD2. Germline assignment: CDR1 MDHEN and CDR2 SYDVKM. The CDR3 loop spans 17 amino acids. J was trimmed by 7 bases and V by 5 bases; bases with no gene match: 12. In DNA, the CDR3 is TGTGCCAGCAGTCTGCGGACTAGCGGGAATTTGTTTAATGAGCAGTTCTTC. Protein: CASSLRTSGNLFNEQFF.